The subject of this entry is one T cell receptor beta chain. The target antigen is unknown. The record originates from a study of identifying expanded T cells in peripheral blood. Findings and limits, study-wide: About 1.2 clones differed between technical replicates, versus 16.4 and 19 over time.

Per the germline V gene, CDR1 is MGHDK and CDR2 is SYGVNS. This CDR3 spans 11 amino acids. Between the trimmed V and J ends, which lost 5 bases and 7 bases, there was a span of 6 bases. The repertoire was sequenced with immunoSEQ multiplex PCR; TCRdb's copy has only in-frame clones and lacks some. The table records tens of thousands of clones, more than 70% of them present only once. This clonotype was obtained from a person aged 18 to 70 in good health. J is TRBJ2-1 and V is TRBV25-1; D is unclear. The sequencing input was blood. The CDR3 DNA is TGTGCCAGCAGTAGGGTAAATGAGCAGTTCTTC. Translation gives CASSRVNEQFF.